This T cell receptor (beta chain) was retrieved from a study of shared clonotypes between healthy human individuals. Broader study findings: Owing to a small donor count, the genetic and exposure-history diversity represented was limited. Generally, estimated richness proved larger in naive subsets than it did in memory subsets.

Details on this clone: Its target is not known.

The CDR3 spans 15 residues. In the original workflow: Filtering differed for immunoSEQ, which gave only junction sequences without quality scores. TCRdb's copy holds only in-frame clones and misses some; the assay was immunoSEQ multiplex PCR. The DNA was the basis for D and trimming; V, J and clone size are from that table. The table lists 600,000 to 750,000 clones, approximately 79% of them singletons. This sequence joins TRBV7-5 and TRBJ2-1; the table's D gene call, TRBD2, was not cross checked with the DNA. TRBV7-5 is marked as a pseudogene. The sequencing input was memory CD4+ T cells sorted from blood. The subset was: CD45RA-negative fraction. The source is a woman aged 30 to 39 in good health. This CDR3 reads CVRRLLAGGADEQFF. CDR3 nucleotides: TGTGTCAGAAGATTGCTAGCGGGAGGAGCAGATGAGCAGTTCTTC.